This note documents a single T cell receptor (beta chain) sequence. The antigen is undetermined. The data derive from a study of glioma-infiltrating T cells after dendritic cell vaccination. Assay used: immunoSEQ multiplex PCR; TCRdb lists only in-frame clones, some missing. The sample lists 90,000 to 140,000 clones, almost 90% seen once, with over 2.5% in the top ten. Time point reported: after dendritic cell vaccination, including at tumor progression/relapse. Only patients with spare fresh-frozen tumor and over two years of follow-up were included. V lost 2 bases, J lost 2 bases, and 3 bases stayed unmatched. Germline loops: CDR1 SGDLS, CDR2 YYNGEE. CDR3 length equals 16 residues. Notes on the study in general: Complete blood and tumor specimen sets were limited to few patients. TCR clonality showed no direct relationship with survival.

The chain links TRBV9 to TRBJ2-4; TRBD2 matches 11 bases. The TCR originated in a human donor with glioblastoma. Here the sequenced sample was blood, taken after dendritic cell vaccination. CDR3 protein: CASSVTSGRSKNIQYF. CDR3 nucleotide sequence: TGTGCCAGCAGCGTCACTAGCGGGAGATCCAAAAACATTCAGTACTTC. The whole variable domain, filled in from reference TRBV9 and TRBJ2-4, reads DSGVTQTPKHLITATGQRVTLRCSPRSGDLSVYWYQQSLDQGLQFLIQYYNGEERAKGNILERFSAQQFPDLHSELNLSSLELGDSALYFCASSVTSGRSKNIQYFGAGTRLSVL.